Described below is a single TCR beta chain sequence and its context. Its recognized antigen is unknown. Per-base qualities were not stored, and no clone one base away is much larger. The data were obtained in a study of T cell repertoires in cytomegalovirus infection (dated by TCRdb to between 2018 and 2021). With respect to the entire study: The HLA type of each donor mattered for the analysis, because public TCR beta signatures pointed to carriage of CMV infection along with the matching HLA type. Here is what the overall study found, with its caveats: Carriers of CMV infection plus the relevant HLA type were discriminated by the cumulative frequency of public TCR beta family members in the study cohort and in an independent roughly 340-donor cohort. In the ex vivo response, HLA-C-restricted CMV-specific TCR beta clonotypes were dominant, and in two of eight donors the single most frequent clonotype came from this HLA-C-restricted group.

TCRdb lists the instrument as Illumina HiSeq 1500. TCRdb reprocessing: public reads trimmed at Q25 with fastp, clones called with MiXCR, in-frame beta chains kept. Here each entry gathers all rows of one CDR3 protein and keeps the most common genes and DNA. This sample has around 550,000 distinct CDR3 sequences in its table, and more than 20% of those were observed once. Approximately 13% of the sample belongs to the ten largest clones. The sequence was collected from a human donor in good health (CMV status not recorded). Some clones in this sample may be carry-over from other donors' samples. The sample consisted of PBMCs.

The CDR3 has the sequence CASSFGGDYRYNEQFF. The DNA sequence follows: TGTGCCAGCAGCTTCGGGGGGGACTACCGATACAATGAGCAGTTCTTC. This chain is built from TRBV7-8 and TRBJ2-1; 8 bases in between match TRBD2. Inclusive of the bounding cysteine and phenylalanine, the CDR3 is 16 residues long. Just CDR3 DNA is preserved here, 48 bases in frame from base 1. Germline trimming: 3 bases from V, 4 bases from J; junction bases outside gene matches: 8. According to the germline V gene, CDR1 reads SGHVS and CDR2 reads FQNEAQ.